This T cell receptor beta chain was identified during a study of T cells after yellow fever vaccination. About the research overall: With SMART-Seq v4 Ultra Low Input, the fractions containing low cell numbers were prepared.

V shed 3 bases and J 5 bases; nucleotides not matched to a gene: 5. Germline loops: CDR1 LGHNA, CDR2 YSLEER. The CDR3 extends over 15 amino acids. UMIs were added to TCR cDNA along with a universal primer site when it was made by 5'RACE template switching. One entry per CDR3 protein results from TCRdb running MiXCR on the 5' RACE reads. The table has hundreds of thousands of distinct CDR3 sequences, 4.1% seen once. This clonotype showed up just a few times. The specimen was PBMCs, collected 5 days after the yellow fever booster vaccination. V usage is TRBV4-3 and J usage is TRBJ2-3, with 10 bases that match TRBD2. The TCR comes from a man younger than 35 who received the YFV17D yellow fever vaccine. In DNA form, the CDR3 reads TGCGCCAGCAGCCACACCTGGACTAGCGGAGATACGCAGTATTTT. Its protein is CASSHTWTSGDTQYF.